This T cell receptor beta chain was found in a study of brain T cells in children with intractable seizures. This clone has only one observation. Only in-frame clones appear in the TCRdb table, and some are missing; sequencing was by immunoSEQ multiplex PCR. The sample lists about 350,000 clones, about 93% occurring once. The germline V gene encodes CDR1 GTSNPN and CDR2 SVGIG (reference sequence). The CDR3 covers 14 residues. The germline V and J ends were trimmed by 0 bases and 7 bases, with 15 bases remaining between them. Regarding time point: blood from clinic visit 5 months post-surgery; TSC patient then seizure free. The sequenced cases were selected for having the highest brain T cell transcript signatures.

The rearrangement links TRBV30 to TRBJ1-2; D is perhaps TRBD1 (5 bases). The clonotype comes from a boy in the first two years of life with tuberous sclerosis and intractable seizures. This specimen was peripheral blood, taken more than 4 months after surgery. CDR3 nucleotides: TGTGCCTGGAGTGTATGGAGTTTGGGGGGTGGCTACACCTTC. The encoded protein is CAWSVWSLGGGYTF.